Listed below are T cell receptor beta chains from one sample, sequenced in a study of PD-1 blockade in mismatch repair-deficient tumors. These receptors lack a known antigen. Data came from immunoSEQ multiplex PCR; TCRdb stores just in-frame clones and leaves some out. The table includes about 15,000 clones, approximately 86% detected once. Here the sequenced sample was cells cultured in vitro, taken from a patient treated with pembrolizumab. Every receptor here comes from an adult with mismatch repair-deficient cancer. Both conserved end residues are part of each CDR3. The D gene is left open where the match is weak. Expanded clones get a size class; other rows say once, few or many, or leave the size out.

length,V,size,J,D,CDR3,DNA
14,TRBV28,once,TRBJ1-5,.,CASSFGAPNQPQHF,TGTGCCAGCAGTTTTGGGGCGCCCAATCAGCCCCAGCATTTT
14,TRBV6-1,.,TRBJ2-7,.,CASLFLGLSYEQYF,TGTGCCAGCCTTTTTCTGGGTCTTTCCTACGAGCAGTACTTC
12,TRBV30,.,TRBJ2-5,.,CAWSTGRETQYF,TGTGCCTGGAGCACCGGGCGAGAGACCCAGTACTTC
14,TRBV30,once,TRBJ2-3,TRBD1,CAWTRQGGPDTQYF,TGTGCCTGGACCCGACAGGGGGGGCCAGATACGCAGTATTTT
14,TRBV6-6,.,TRBJ1-5,.,CASSYAGRAQPQHF,TGTGCCAGCAGTTATGCAGGGCGGGCTCAGCCCCAGCATTTT
14,TRBV7-9,.,TRBJ2-7,.,CASSPGLLSYEQYF,TGTGCCAGCAGCCCGGGACTCCTCTCCTACGAGCAGTACTTC
17,TRBV28,.,TRBJ2-3,TRBD1,CASSGYEGAPASITQYF,TGTGCCAGCAGTGGCTACGAGGGGGCACCCGCCTCCATTACGCAGTATTTT
17,TRBV21-1,.,TRBJ1-5,.,CASSNIPGQGACQPQHF,TGTGCCAGCAGCAACATACCGGGACAGGGGGCCTGTCAGCCCCAGCATTTT
17,TRBV5-4,.,TRBJ2-4,TRBD1,CASSPTGGARAKNIQYF,TGTGCCAGCAGCCCGACAGGGGGCGCGAGAGCCAAAAACATTCAGTACTTC
15,TRBV7-3,.,TRBJ2-3,.,CASSLTEGITDTQYF,TGTGCCAGCAGCTTAACCGAGGGTATCACAGATACGCAGTATTTT
13,TRBV6-1,.,TRBJ2-7,.,CASNAALSYEQYF,TGTGCCAGCAATGCTGCGTTATCCTACGAGCAGTACTTC
19,TRBV15,.,TRBJ2-2,TRBD2,CATSRDWGGTSGNTGELFF,TGTGCCACCAGCAGAGATTGGGGAGGGACTAGCGGGAACACCGGGGAGCTGTTTTTT
11,TRBV20-1,.,TRBJ2-1,.,CSAPQYNEQFF,TGCAGTGCCCCCCAGTACAATGAGCAGTTCTTC
12,TRBV28,.,TRBJ1-4,.,CASRRSREKLFF,TGTGCCAGCAGACGTTCTAGGGAAAAACTGTTTTTT
16,TRBV21-1,.,TRBJ1-1,.,CASSSTGCSGRTEAFF,TGTGCCAGCAGCAGTACAGGGTGCTCGGGAAGGACTGAAGCTTTCTTT
16,TRBV19,.,TRBJ2-7,TRBD2,CASSIGRTSGTYEQYF,TGTGCCAGTAGTATAGGGCGGACTAGCGGAACCTACGAGCAGTACTTC
13,TRBV2,.,TRBJ1-1,.,CASSAAASTEAFF,TGTGCCAGCAGTGCCGCAGCCTCCACTGAAGCTTTCTTT
14,TRBV2,.,TRBJ1-4,.,CASSRDGYNEKLFF,TGTGCCAGCAGCCGGGACGGATATAATGAAAAACTGTTTTTT
13,TRBV2,.,TRBJ1-2,.,CASSGDTDYGYTF,TGTGCCAGCAGTGGTGACACTGACTATGGCTACACCTTC
13,TRBV6-4,.,TRBJ2-6,.,CASSDSGANVLTF,TGTGCCAGCAGTGACTCTGGGGCCAACGTCCTGACTTTC
14,TRBV19,once,TRBJ1-2,.,CASSPNRDGSGYTF,TGTGCCAGTAGTCCAAACAGGGATGGAAGCGGCTACACCTTC
11,TRBV20-1,.,TRBJ2-1,.,CSARSSYEQFF,TGCAGTGCTAGATCATCTTATGAGCAGTTCTTC
15,TRBV5-1,.,TRBJ2-7,.,CASSLLGGGSYEQYF,TGCGCCAGCAGCTTACTAGGGGGAGGGTCCTACGAGCAGTACTTC
15,TRBV30,.,TRBJ2-7,TRBD2,CAWSVQTSGSGEQYF,TGTGCCTGGAGTGTACAAACTAGCGGGAGTGGAGAGCAGTACTTC
14,TRBV4-2,.,TRBJ2-1,.,CASSPGGAYNEQFF,TGTGCCAGCAGCCCCGGCGGGGCCTACAATGAGCAGTTCTTC
20,TRBV19,once,TRBJ2-1,TRBD2,CASSAGTSGRFYPAKDEQFF,TGTGCCAGTAGTGCCGGGACTAGCGGGAGGTTCTATCCGGCGAAGGATGAGCAGTTCTTC
15,TRBV7-2,.,TRBJ1-4,.,CASSLGGRLNEKLFF,TGTGCCAGCAGCTTAGGTGGGAGACTTAATGAAAAACTGTTTTTT
14,TRBV12-5,.,TRBJ2-7,.,CASGPPVGGYEQYF,TGTGCTAGTGGCCCCCCGGTCGGGGGTTACGAGCAGTACTTC
13,TRBV18,.,TRBJ1-5,.,CASSPDSNQPQHF,TGTGCCAGCTCACCCGATAGCAATCAGCCCCAGCATTTT
16,TRBV25-1,.,TRBJ1-2,TRBD1,CASTTRDRGHNYGYTF,TGTGCCAGCACCACCCGGGACAGGGGGCATAACTATGGCTACACCTTC
12,TRBV28,.,TRBJ2-4,.,CASSRLGPFQYF,TGTGCCAGCAGTCGGTTGGGGCCTTTTCAGTACTTC
17,TRBV23-1,few,TRBJ2-7,.,CASSQGGDRYFIYEQYF,TGCGCCAGCAGTCAAGGAGGAGACAGATATTTTATCTACGAGCAGTACTTC
12,TRBV14,.,TRBJ2-1,.,CASSPQYNEQFF,TGTGCCAGCAGCCCCCAATACAATGAGCAGTTCTTC
14,TRBV7-9,.,TRBJ1-1,.,CASSLGRTNTEAFF,TGTGCCAGCAGTTTAGGGAGGACGAACACTGAAGCTTTCTTT
11,TRBV2,.,TRBJ2-7,.,CASSYSYEQYF,TGTGCCAGCAGCTACAGCTACGAGCAGTACTTC
14,TRBV19,.,TRBJ1-3,.,CASSTGGSGNTIYF,TGTGCCAGTTCTACGGGCGGCTCTGGAAACACCATATATTTT